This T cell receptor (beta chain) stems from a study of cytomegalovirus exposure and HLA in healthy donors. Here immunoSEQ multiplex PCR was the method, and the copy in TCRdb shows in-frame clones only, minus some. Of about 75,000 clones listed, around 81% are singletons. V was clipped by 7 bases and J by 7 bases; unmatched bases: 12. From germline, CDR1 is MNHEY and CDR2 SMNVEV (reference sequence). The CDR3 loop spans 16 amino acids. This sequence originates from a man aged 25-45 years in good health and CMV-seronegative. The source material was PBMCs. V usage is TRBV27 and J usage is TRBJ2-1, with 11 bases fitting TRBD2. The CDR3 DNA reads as TGTGCCAGCACCCACACCCGGACTAGCGGGTCTAATGAGCAGTTCTTC. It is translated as CASTHTRTSGSNEQFF.